The source of this T cell receptor beta chain is a study of technical replicates of blood from a few donors. Clones were read by immunoSEQ multiplex PCR, and TCRdb kept only the in-frame ones, dropping some. The sample consists of about 15,000 clones, 85% to 90% of them appearing once. Trimming took off 5 bases at V and 0 bases at J, with 19 bases between the two ends. CDR1 is MNHEY, CDR2 SMNVEV, per germline (reference sequence). CDR3 length: 17 residues. Sequencing used PBMCs. This TCR came from a human donor in good health. The chain joins TRBV27 to TRBJ1-1; possible D gene TRBD1, 6 bases. In DNA form, the CDR3 reads TGTGCCAGCAGTATACTACCCAAGACAGGAATGAACACTGAAGCTTTCTTT. This codes for CASSILPKTGMNTEAFF.